A single sample gave rise to the 15 T cell receptor beta chains below, sequenced in a study of blood T cell repertoires in COVID-19. Sequencing used immunoSEQ multiplex PCR; TCRdb keeps in-frame clones, though not all of them. The sample holds around 290,000 clones, 70% to 90% seen once. The sequenced sample consisted of PBMCs or T cells enriched from blood (not recorded which). These receptors were collected from a woman aged 55-69 years in a cohort exposed to, infected with or recovered from COVID-19 (not recorded which).

The rearrangement links TRBV28 to TRBJ1-2, with unresolved D. Germline values: CDR1 MDHEN, CDR2 SYDVKM. This CDR3 contains 15 residues. V lost 2 bases and J 2 bases, leaving 12 bases between the germline ends. In DNA form, the CDR3 reads TGTGCCAGCAGTTTACTCCCACCAGCGAACTATGGCTACACCTTC. This codes for CASSLLPPANYGYTF.

The V gene is TRBV7-3, the J gene TRBJ2-1; TRBD2 aligns across 9 bases. Trimming cost V 1 base and J 4 bases; bases outside gene matches: 8. Germline V gene sequence: CDR1 SGHTA, CDR2 FQGTGA. The CDR3 sequence is 17 residues long. The DNA for the CDR3 is TGTGCCAGCAGCTTAAGAGGGTTTACTAGCGGGTACAATGAGCAGTTCTTC. Translation gives CASSLRGFTSGYNEQFF. Full variable domain (rest looked up from reference TRBV7-3 and TRBJ2-1): GAGVSQTPSNKVTEKGKYVELRCDPISGHTALYWYRQSLGQGPEFLIYFQGTGAADDSGLPNDRFFAVRPEGSVSTLKIQRTERGDSAVYLCASSLRGFTSGYNEQFFGPGTRLTVL.

The V gene is TRBV5-6, the J gene TRBJ2-6, with TRBD1 matching 10 bases. Germline CDR1 is SGHDT and CDR2 is YYEEEE. J lost 1 base, V lost 4 bases, and 2 bases had no gene match. This CDR3 is 16 amino acids long. CDR3 nucleotide sequence: TGTGCCAGCAGCCGGACAGGGGGATCTGGGGCCAACGTCCTGACTTTC. This codes for CASSRTGGSGANVLTF.

V and J are TRBV11-2 and TRBJ2-7; weak D call: TRBD1 (5 bases). This CDR3 region has 13 residues. Germline V gene sequence: CDR1 SGHAT, CDR2 FQNNGV. V was shortened by 3 bases and J by 3 bases, with 9 bases between the two germline ends. CDR3 DNA sequence: TGTGCCAGCAGCTTGCGACAGCTCTACGAGCAGTACTTC. This gives the protein CASSLRQLYEQYF.

The chain has TRBV9 and TRBJ2-3; 9 positions match TRBD2. CDR3 length: 15 amino acids. Germline-derived CDR1 and CDR2 are SGDLS and YYNGEE. J gave up 5 bases and V 0 bases, and 4 bases lay outside the gene matches. DNA for the CDR3: TGTGCCAGCAGCGTAGGGGCGGGAGGGGGAGATACGCAGTATTTT. Its translation is CASSVGAGGGDTQYF. The full variable domain, rest sourced from reference TRBV9 and TRBJ2-3, is DSGVTQTPKHLITATGQRVTLRCSPRSGDLSVYWYQQSLDQGLQFLIQYYNGEERAKGNILERFSAQQFPDLHSELNLSSLELGDSALYFCASSVGAGGGDTQYFGPGTRLTVL.

J is TRBJ2-7 and V is TRBV7-8, with D unclear. Germline V lookup: CDR1 SGHVS, CDR2 FQNEAQ. The CDR3 runs 14 residues. The V and J ends lost 1 base and 1 base respectively, with 8 bases between them. CDR3 in DNA: TGTGCCAGCAGCTTAGGTGGTCAGTCCTACGAGCAGTACTTC. It encodes CASSLGGQSYEQYF.

In this sample, this clone turned up once. The chain is built from TRBV19 and TRBJ2-5; D perhaps matches TRBD1 (6 bases). The germline V gene has CDR1 LNHDA and CDR2 SQIVND (reference sequence). This CDR3 region has 15 residues. V gave up 4 bases and J gave up 3 bases, with 15 bases separating them. CDR3 in amino acids: CASSTSSGDKETQYF. DNA of the CDR3: TGTGCCAGTAGTACGAGCTCCGGGGACAAAGAGACCCAGTACTTC. Full variable domain (missing parts from reference TRBV19 and TRBJ2-5): DGGITQSPKYLFRKEGQNVTLSCEQNLNHDAMYWYRQDPGQGLRLIYYSQIVNDFQKGDIAEGYSVSREKKESFPLTVTSAQKNPTAFYLCASSTSSGDKETQYFGPGTRLLVL.

This sequence joins TRBV5-8 and TRBJ1-1, with TRBD1 as a possible D gene (5 bases). The CDR3 totals 15 residues. The germline gives CDR1 SGHTS, CDR2 YDEGEE. Trimming cost V 1 base and J 4 bases, with 14 bases left between them. CDR3 protein: CASSLKRGGITEAFF. In DNA, the CDR3 is TGTGCCAGCAGCTTGAAAAGGGGTGGGATCACTGAAGCTTTCTTT.

V and J are TRBV30 and TRBJ1-1, with D perhaps matching TRBD1 (6 bases). The CDR3 length is 12 residues. V lost 3 bases and J 1 base, leaving 6 bases between the germline ends. The germline gives CDR1 GTSNPN, CDR2 SVGIG (reference sequence). CDR3 region: CAWRQGNTEAFF. As DNA, the CDR3 is TGTGCCTGGAGACAGGGGAACACTGAAGCTTTCTTT.

The V call is TRBV5-1, the J call TRBJ2-1; the D is unclear. Looked up from germline, CDR1 is SGHRS and CDR2 is YFSETQ. The V end was cut by 0 bases, the J end by 3 bases, with 4 bases between. The CDR3 has 13 residues. The CDR3 loop reads CASSLVFYNEQFF. The DNA of the CDR3 is TGCGCCAGCAGCTTGGTCTTCTACAATGAGCAGTTCTTC.

This chain links TRBV19 with TRBJ2-5; 8 nucleotides align to TRBD2. Germline-derived CDR1 and CDR2 are LNHDA and SQIVND (reference sequence). Germline trimming cut 8 bases from V and 5 bases from J; bases unmatched to any gene: 10. The CDR3 covers 14 residues. CDR3 nucleotide sequence: TGTGCCAGTGCCAGGCGGGAGGAGGTGGAGACCCAGTACTTC. Translated: CASARREEVETQYF.

The chain joins TRBV19 to TRBJ1-5, with D unclear. Germline assignment: CDR1 LNHDA and CDR2 SQIVND (reference sequence). Deletions cut 8 bases from V and 2 bases from J, with 16 bases between. The length of the CDR3 is 15 residues. In nucleotides, the CDR3 is TGTGCCAGTGCGGGAGGGTTCTATGGCAATCAGCCCCAGCATTTT. Its translation is CASAGGFYGNQPQHF.

The gene calls are TRBV18 and TRBJ2-5, with TRBD1 identical over 7 bases. The CDR3 has 14 amino acids. With V trimmed by 6 bases and J by 3 bases, 7 bases remained unmatched. From germline, CDR1 is KGHSH and CDR2 LQKENI. CDR3 coding DNA: TGTGCCAGCTCCCTAAACAGGGGAGAAGAGACCCAGTACTTC. Protein: CASSLNRGEETQYF.

This clone was counted ten times or more. V and J are TRBV28 and TRBJ1-4; D might be TRBD1 (6 bases). The V and J ends lost 6 bases and 5 bases respectively, with 16 bases between them. The CDR3 length is 15 residues. Germline loops: CDR1 MDHEN, CDR2 SYDVKM. CDR3 in amino acids: CASRYPTGGNEKLFF. The CDR3 coding sequence is TGTGCCAGCAGGTACCCGACAGGTGGGAATGAAAAACTGTTTTTT.

This clone was counted a single time. The gene calls are TRBV5-6 and TRBJ1-5; D might be TRBD1 (6 bases). The CDR3 contains 18 residues. Trimming pared 4 bases from V and 6 bases from J, leaving 26 bases between. CDR1 is SGHDT and CDR2 is YYEEEE in the germline V gene. The CDR3 protein is CASSVRGGRVNAGQPQHF. CDR3 nucleotides: TGTGCCAGCAGCGTTCGCGGGGGCAGGGTGAACGCAGGTCAGCCCCAGCATTTT. Looking up the rest from reference TRBV5-6 and TRBJ1-5 gives the full variable domain: DAGVTQSPTHLIKTRGQQVTLRCSPKSGHDTVSWYQQALGQGPQFIFQYYEEEERQRGNFPDRFSGHQFPNYSSELNVNALLLGDSALYLCASSVRGGRVNAGQPQHFGDGTRLSIL.